The T cell receptor beta chain described here comes from a study of CD8 T cells in Susac syndrome. Overall study findings and caveats: Susac-specific public clones found in total CD8+ repertoires numbered roughly 15, and those in CD8+ TEMRA repertoires numbered about 5.

A word on this clonotype: No antigen is known for it.

CDR3 size: 11 residues. The germline V and J ends were trimmed by 3 bases and 8 bases, with 10 bases remaining between them. CDR1 and CDR2 (germline): DFQATT, SNEGSKA (reference sequence). Random hexamers were used to reverse transcribe the RNA input (about 0.5 to 1 ug). TCRdb analysed the immunoSEQ multiplex PCR reads with MiXCR anew, one entry per CDR3 protein. In the table there are about 190,000 distinct CDR3 sequences, roughly 94% of which are singletons. Patients with Susac syndrome met diagnostic criteria that were recently defined for definite or probable disease. Negative magnetic isolation gave CD8+ and CD4+ cells; FACS enriched CD8+ TEMRA.

The sequenced sample consisted of CD8+ T cells from PBMCs. The receptor's source is a human donor with Susac syndrome. The chain couples TRBV20-1 to TRBJ1-2; D is undetermined. The CDR3 reads CSARILKGYTF. In DNA, the CDR3 is TGCAGTGCTAGGATCTTAAAAGGCTACACCTTC.